The 30 T cell receptor beta chains given below trace back to one sample, sequenced in a study of T cell repertoires in cytomegalovirus infection. From the reads, TCRdb called clonotypes with MiXCR, one entry per CDR3 protein. The table lists about 110,000 distinct CDR3 sequences, 30% of them singletons. These TCRs are of unknown antigen specificity. This specimen was CD8+ T cells from cultured PBMCs, taken from culture after CMV antigen stimulation. The receptors shown here come from a human donor in good health (CMV status not recorded). Some clones in this sample may be carry-over from other donors' samples.

This clonotype was seen ten or more times. The rearrangement links TRBV7-2 to TRBJ2-3, with D possibly matching TRBD2 (6 bases). Deletions cut 1 base from V and 2 bases from J, with 10 bases between. The CDR3 is 15 residues long. Germline V gene sequence: CDR1 SGHTA, CDR2 FQGNSA. Here the CDR3 reads CASSLGGLSTDTQYF. The CDR3 region has the DNA TGTGCCAGCAGCTTAGGGGGACTGTCCACAGATACGCAGTATTTT.

The V and J genes are TRBV2 and TRBJ2-1; 11 bases align to TRBD2. CDR3 size: 16 residues. Germline assignment: CDR1 SNHLY and CDR2 FYNNEI. This chain's CDR3 is CVTSMSSGGSKDEQFF. CDR3 coding DNA: TGTGTCACCAGTATGTCTAGCGGGGGGTCCAAGGATGAGCAGTTCTTC. Filled out from reference TRBV2 and TRBJ2-1, the complete variable domain reads EPEVTQTPSHQVTQMGQEVILRCVPISNHLYFYWYRQILGQKVEFLVSFYNNEISEKSEIFDDQFSVERPDGSNFTLKIRSTKLEDSAMYFCVTSMSSGGSKDEQFFGPGTRLTVL.

This clonotype has only one observation. No conserved phenylalanine or tryptophan is present at the end of the CDR3, so a read error is the likely explanation. The chain combines TRBV7-9 with TRBJ1-1; D gene ambiguous. CDR1 and CDR2 from the germline V gene are SEHNR and FQNEAQ (reference sequence). Trimming removed 6 bases from V and 8 bases from J, with 13 bases in between. CDR3 length: 12 residues. The CDR3 loop reads CASSHVMFEAFL. The DNA of the CDR3 is TGTGCCAGCAGTCACGTTATGTTCGAAGCTTTCCTT.

Only a few counts were recorded for this clonotype. This sequence joins TRBV7-9 and TRBJ2-1; 8 bases line up with TRBD1. The CDR3 is made up of 11 amino acids. Per the germline V gene, CDR1 is SEHNR and CDR2 is FQNEAQ (reference sequence). Losses at the gene ends were 10 bases for V and 7 bases for J; bases not matched to a gene: 3. The CDR3 sequence is CATTGGNEQFF. The CDR3 nucleotides are TGTGCCACTACAGGGGGGAATGAGCAGTTCTTC.

The V call is TRBV2, the J call TRBJ1-5; tentative D call: TRBD1 (5 bases). Trimming left V 2 bases short and J 0 bases short, with 11 bases between. The germline V gene encodes CDR1 SNHLY and CDR2 FYNNEI. This CDR3 region has 16 residues. Written as DNA, the CDR3 is TGTGCCAGCAGTGAATTGGCAGGGTATAGCAATCAGCCCCAGCATTTT. Protein sequence: CASSELAGYSNQPQHF.

The chain joins TRBV6-1 to TRBJ2-7, with 11 bases aligning to TRBD2. CDR3 length: 15 residues. From germline, CDR1 is MNHNS and CDR2 SASEGT. V was pared by 6 bases and J by 4 bases, with 8 bases of the junction left unmatched. The CDR3: CASSEGPSGGYEQYF. Here the CDR3 DNA reads TGTGCCAGCAGCGAGGGTCCTAGCGGGGGGTACGAGCAGTACTTC.

This clonotype was observed at least ten times. V gene TRBV7-6 combines with J gene TRBJ2-1; D gene unclear. CDR1 and CDR2 from the germline V gene are SGHVS and FNYEAQ. This CDR3 region has 12 residues. V gave up 2 bases and J gave up 6 bases, with 5 bases separating them. The CDR3 region is CASSLLPNEQFF. The CDR3 bases are TGTGCCAGCAGCTTACTCCCCAATGAGCAGTTCTTC.

This clonotype was seen many times. J is TRBJ2-1 and V is TRBV19, with no clear D. Trimming shortened V by 9 bases and J by 0 bases, and 9 bases separated the two germline ends. CDR3 length: 13 residues. In germline, CDR1 is LNHDA, CDR2 SQIVND (reference sequence). The CDR3 here is CASADLSYNEQFF. DNA for the CDR3: TGTGCCAGCGCGGACCTCTCCTACAATGAGCAGTTCTTC.

The genes are TRBV12-5 and TRBJ2-2, with D perhaps TRBD1 (5 bases). The CDR3 extends over 12 amino acids. Germline CDR1 LGHNT, CDR2 FRNRAP. V was clipped by 5 bases and J by 5 bases, with 6 bases between them. This CDR3 is CASGPGTGELFF. In DNA form, the CDR3 reads TGTGCTAGTGGTCCAGGGACCGGGGAGCTGTTTTTT.

This clonotype was observed a handful of times. The chain couples TRBV12-3 or TRBV12-4 to TRBJ1-1, with TRBD1 identical over 8 bases. The V segment lost 6 bases and the J segment 5 bases; nucleotides outside the gene matches: 8. This CDR3 region has 14 residues. CDR3 protein: CASSADRGDTEAFF. The CDR3 nucleotides read TGTGCCAGCAGCGCCGACAGGGGAGATACTGAAGCTTTCTTT.

The chain combines TRBV2 with TRBJ2-7; tentatively, D is TRBD2 (5 bases). The V and J ends lost 6 bases and 10 bases respectively, with 16 bases between them. The CDR3 has 12 residues. Germline values: CDR1 SNHLY, CDR2 FYNNEI. The CDR3 bases are TGTGCCAGCAGGAGGGCTGCCGCGGTACAGTACTTC. Its protein product is CASRRAAAVQYF. Complete variable domain (other parts from reference TRBV2 and TRBJ2-7): EPEVTQTPSHQVTQMGQEVILRCVPISNHLYFYWYRQILGQKVEFLVSFYNNEISEKSEIFDDQFSVERPDGSNFTLKIRSTKLEDSAMYFCASRRAAAVQYFGPGTRLTVT.

The chain carries TRBV27 and TRBJ2-2; D is uncertain. The CDR3 is made up of 15 amino acids. The germline V and J ends were trimmed by 6 bases and 5 bases, with 16 bases remaining between them. The germline gives CDR1 MNHEY, CDR2 SMNVEV (reference sequence). The CDR3 is CASSPDPLVTGELFF. CDR3 coding DNA: TGTGCCAGCAGCCCGGACCCCTTGGTGACCGGGGAGCTGTTTTTT.

This chain uses TRBV27 with TRBJ2-1, with a weak D call TRBD1 (7 bases). The CDR3 totals 17 residues. Germline V CDR1 and CDR2: MNHEY, SMNVEV (reference sequence). The ends were cut back, 3 bases at V and 1 base at J, with 16 bases in the middle. CDR3 loop: CASSFGVAGGSYNEQFF. DNA for the CDR3: TGTGCCAGCAGTTTCGGAGTGGCAGGGGGGTCCTACAATGAGCAGTTCTTC.

The CDR3 region has the DNA TGTGCCAGCAGTGACAGGATTCTCCTCAATTCACCCCTCCACTTT. This encodes CASSDRILLNSPLHF. V and J are TRBV2 and TRBJ1-6, with D unclear. CDR1 and CDR2 (germline): SNHLY, FYNNEI. Trimming left V 3 bases short and J 7 bases short, with 13 bases between. The length of the CDR3 is 15 residues.

Only a few counts were recorded for this clonotype. The V gene is TRBV28, the J gene TRBJ2-3; no firm D call. In germline, CDR1 is MDHEN, CDR2 SYDVKM. This CDR3 is 13 amino acids long. The V gene lost 7 bases and the J gene lost 0 bases, with 8 bases spanning the gap. The CDR3 loop is CASTVRSTDTQYF. In DNA, the CDR3 is TGTGCCAGCACAGTTCGTAGCACAGATACGCAGTATTTT.

This rearrangement joins TRBV12-3 or TRBV12-4 to TRBJ1-5; D might be TRBD1 (6 bases). CDR3 length equals 16 residues. The ends were cut back, 0 bases at V and 3 bases at J, with 12 bases in the middle. The chain's CDR3 is CASSLARTVNNQPQHF. The CDR3 DNA reads TGTGCCAGCAGTTTAGCTCGGACAGTAAACAATCAGCCCCAGCATTTT.

The V and J genes are TRBV7-6 and TRBJ1-1; 9 bases line up with TRBD1. V lost 0 bases, J lost 0 bases, and 5 bases stayed unmatched. The germline CDR1 and CDR2 sequences are SGHVS and FNYEAQ. The CDR3 has 17 amino acids. CDR3 nucleotides: TGTGCCAGCAGCTTAGCGGTACAGGGGGCCTTGAACACTGAAGCTTTCTTT. Residues: CASSLAVQGALNTEAFF.

This clonotype was picked up a small number of times. The junction departs from the called germline gene at one end, perhaps through a read error. The genes are TRBV6-1 and TRBJ2-2, with unresolved D. Germline CDR1 is MNHNS and CDR2 is SASEGT. This CDR3 is 14 amino acids long. Here the CDR3 reads CAGSYLPNTGELFF. The CDR3 DNA sequence: TGTGCCGGCAGCTACCTCCCAAACACCGGGGAGCTGTTTTTT.

The table lists this clonotype with a few counts. CDR3 bases: TGTGCCAGCAGCTTACTGTCTTCGGGGGTCGGAAACACCATATATTTT. It translates to CASSLLSSGVGNTIYF. The V and J genes are TRBV7-9 and TRBJ1-3, with D perhaps TRBD1 (5 bases). Germline CDR1 and CDR2: SEHNR and FQNEAQ (reference sequence). CDR3 length: 16 residues. The V and J ends lost 2 bases and 4 bases respectively, with 15 bases between them.

The chain joins TRBV11-2 to TRBJ2-3, with TRBD2 matching 7 bases. The CDR3 loop spans 16 amino acids. The V gene end was trimmed by 2 bases and the J gene end by 4 bases; junction bases not matched to a gene: 9. CDR1 SGHAT and CDR2 FQNNGV come from the germline V gene. CDR3 DNA: TGTGCCAGCAGCTTACTAGCGGCCGGATCTCCAGATACGCAGTATTTT. This encodes CASSLLAAGSPDTQYF.

This clonotype was seen repeatedly, ten times or more. V is TRBV7-2 and J is TRBJ1-1; D remains unclear. V was cut by 0 bases and J by 2 bases, with 7 bases left in between. CDR3 length: 14 amino acids. Germline CDR1 reads SGHTA; CDR2 reads FQGNSA. CDR3 sequence reads: CASSLAGVNTEAFF. The CDR3 DNA is TGTGCCAGCAGCTTAGCTGGGGTTAACACTGAAGCTTTCTTT.

This clonotype has only a few counts. The chain carries TRBV4-1 and TRBJ2-7; maybe TRBD2 (6 bases). The CDR3 spans 15 residues. Looked up from germline, CDR1 is MGHRA and CDR2 is YSYEKL. The V gene lost 1 base and the J gene lost 2 bases, with 12 bases spanning the gap. The CDR3 bases are TGCGCCAGCAGCCAAGTGGCGGGGTCCACCTACGAGCAGTACTTC. It encodes CASSQVAGSTYEQYF.

V gene TRBV5-1 combines with J gene TRBJ1-1, with D perhaps matching TRBD1 (6 bases). Trimming cost V 0 bases and J 0 bases, with 12 bases left between them. The length of the CDR3 is 16 residues. Looked up from germline, CDR1 is SGHRS and CDR2 is YFSETQ. The CDR3 DNA follows: TGCGCCAGCAGCTTGGCCACAGGGACTCTGAACACTGAAGCTTTCTTT. This codes for CASSLATGTLNTEAFF.

In the case of this clonotype: With a much larger clone just one base away, this may be a read error. The chain links TRBV19 to TRBJ2-1, with unresolved D. CDR1 LNHDA and CDR2 SQIVND come from the germline V gene (reference sequence). CDR3 length equals 17 residues. Here the CDR3 reads CACSIVGVDGPWYVQFF. The DNA for the CDR3 is TGTGCCTGTAGTATCGTGGGTGTAGACGGCCCCTGGTACGTGCAGTTCTTC.

The table lists this clonotype with many counts. The chain links TRBV5-4 to TRBJ2-3, with 12 bases identical to TRBD2. This CDR3 spans 18 amino acids. J lost 3 bases, V lost 0 bases, and 8 bases had no gene match. The germline V gene encodes CDR1 SGHNT and CDR2 YYREEE (reference sequence). This CDR3 is CASSLAGGTSGFTDTQYF. DNA of the CDR3: TGTGCCAGCAGCTTGGCCGGTGGGACTAGCGGGTTTACAGATACGCAGTATTTT.

This clonotype was recorded only once. This chain connects TRBV5-6 to TRBJ1-1, with TRBD1 matching 10 bases. Germline V CDR1 and CDR2: SGHDT, YYEEEE. The CDR3 consists of 15 residues. The J segment lost 7 bases and the V segment lost 4 bases, leaving 10 bases of the junction unmatched. CDR3 in DNA: TGTGCCAGCAGCCCACTCGGGACAGGGGCCTTTGAAGCTTTCTTT. Translating it yields CASSPLGTGAFEAFF.

This clonotype has more than one count but fewer than ten. The chain couples TRBV19 to TRBJ1-1; 7 bases are a match to TRBD1. This CDR3 has 12 residues. The germline CDR1 and CDR2 sequences are LNHDA and SQIVND (reference sequence). V lost 2 bases, J lost 8 bases, and 2 bases stayed unmatched. This CDR3 is CASSIHRGEAFF. The CDR3 nucleotides read TGTGCCAGTAGTATACACAGGGGAGAAGCTTTCTTT.

Here the CDR3 DNA reads TGTGCCAGCAGCCCCCGGGACAGGGGCACCGGGGAGCTGTTTTTT. Translating it yields CASSPRDRGTGELFF. The V call is TRBV7-9, the J call TRBJ2-2; the match to TRBD1 covers 10 bases. The CDR3 has 15 residues. Germline V CDR1 and CDR2: SEHNR, FQNEAQ (reference sequence). J was trimmed by 4 bases and V by 5 bases; bases with no gene match: 4.

CDR3 DNA sequence: TGTGCCAGCAGTTCGGACAGGAACGAAGCTTTCTTT. Translating gives CASSSDRNEAFF. V is TRBV12-3 or TRBV12-4 and J is TRBJ1-1; 7 nucleotides align to TRBD1. CDR3 length equals 12 residues. With 4 bases clipped from V and 8 bases from J, the junction kept 4 bases outside the gene matches.

V and J are TRBV12-3 or TRBV12-4 and TRBJ2-3; D is unclear. This CDR3 comprises 14 residues. V lost 3 bases and J 3 bases, leaving 10 bases between the germline ends. CDR3 sequence reads: CASSFSYSTDTQYF. DNA for the CDR3: TGTGCCAGCAGTTTTTCCTACTCTACAGATACGCAGTATTTT.